This T cell receptor beta chain is from a study of identical twins. Overall study findings and caveats: Conclusions were based on cross-sectional statistical analysis, without following the same donors. Zero-insertion results could be subject to partial confounding by invariant MAIT and iNKT cells.

Per the germline V gene, CDR1 is SGHDN and CDR2 is FVKESK. V shed 3 bases and J shed 0 bases, with 14 bases lying between them. This CDR3 spans 17 amino acids. With respect to this clonotype: Its antigen is currently unknown.

Among all donors, each was a healthy Caucasian. Template switching added a universal primer binding site, and final cDNA carried unique molecular identifiers. TCRdb redid the calling of the 5' RACE reads with MiXCR, one entry per CDR3 protein. This table holds more than 1.5 million distinct CDR3 sequences, under 35% found once. The gene calls are TRBV14 and TRBJ1-4; D gene ambiguous. The sequence was collected from a newborn girl in good health. Sequencing was performed on cord blood. The CDR3 DNA reads TGTGCCAGCAGCCAGCGCCAGGCCAGGACAACTAATGAAAAACTGTTTTTT. Translation: CASSQRQARTTNEKLFF.